One sample yielded the 13 T cell receptor beta chains listed below, sequenced in a study of T cells in Graves' hyperthyroidism and ophthalmopathy. RNA transcripts provided the source from which TCR beta CDR3 regions were amplified. The TCR CDR3 was amplified in a first-round RT-PCR using the HTBI primer set. Each CDR3 protein is one row after TCRdb ran MiXCR on the multiplex PCR reads. The sample consists of some 650,000 distinct CDR3 sequences, about a sixth of them appearing once. The sequencing input was blood. The receptors come from a middle-aged woman with Graves' ophthalmopathy.

This clonotype was detected many times. CDR3 nucleotide sequence: TGTGCCAGCATGACCGGGACCACGCTGGGGGAGACCCAGTACTTC. Residues: CASMTGTTLGETQYF. The chain combines TRBV2 with TRBJ2-5; D may match TRBD1 or TRBD2 (5 bases each). The CDR3 totals 15 residues. V was trimmed by 7 bases and J by 5 bases, leaving 20 bases between them. Germline CDR1 and CDR2: SNHLY and FYNNEI. Using reference TRBV2 and TRBJ2-5 for the parts outside the CDR3, the full variable domain is EPEVTQTPSHQVTQMGQEVILRCVPISNHLYFYWYRQILGQKVEFLVSFYNNEISEKSEIFDDQFSVERPDGSNFTLKIRSTKLEDSAMYFCASMTGTTLGETQYFGPGTRLLVL.

The V call is TRBV28, the J call TRBJ2-3; TRBD2 agrees at 7 bases. This CDR3 region has 16 residues. Germline V lookup: CDR1 MDHEN, CDR2 SYDVKM. With V trimmed by 1 base and J by 4 bases, 8 bases remained unmatched. The CDR3: CASSLYGGGLSDTQYF. CDR3 in DNA: TGTGCCAGCAGTTTATATGGGGGAGGGCTCTCAGATACGCAGTATTTT.

This clonotype has a handful of counts. This chain joins TRBV29-1 and TRBJ1-4; no definite D call. The length of the CDR3 is 12 residues. The V gene lost 4 bases and the J gene lost 3 bases, with 6 bases spanning the gap. Germline CDR1 is SQVTM and CDR2 is ANQGSEA. CDR3 sequence: CSVVTSNEKLFF. CDR3 in DNA: TGCAGCGTTGTGACCTCTAATGAAAAACTGTTTTTT.

CDR3 region: CSAERQGVSYGYTF. CDR3 nucleotides: TGCAGTGCCGAACGACAGGGGGTATCGTATGGCTACACCTTC. The genes are TRBV20-1 and TRBJ1-2, with 9 bases aligning to TRBD1. Trimming removed 6 bases from V and 5 bases from J; junction bases left unmatched: 10. The CDR3 length is 14 residues. CDR1 is DFQATT, CDR2 SNEGSKA, per germline (reference sequence).

This clonotype was observed a handful of times. The chain couples TRBV3-1 to TRBJ2-2; D is perhaps TRBD2 (5 bases). This CDR3 spans 14 amino acids. V was shortened by 0 bases and J by 6 bases, with 8 bases between the two germline ends. The germline V gene encodes CDR1 LGHDT and CDR2 YNNKEL (reference sequence). CDR3 sequence (DNA): TGTGCCAGCAGCCAAGATAAGGAGGCCGGGGAGCTGTTTTTT. Its translation is CASSQDKEAGELFF.

This rearrangement joins TRBV20-1 to TRBJ2-5; 8 nucleotides align to TRBD2. The germline gives CDR1 DFQATT, CDR2 SNEGSKA (reference sequence). The CDR3 has 15 amino acids. Trimming removed 1 base from V and 5 bases from J; junction bases left unmatched: 9. CDR3 amino acids: CSARGRSGGSETQYF. CDR3 DNA sequence: TGCAGTGCTAGAGGAAGGAGCGGGGGTTCGGAGACCCAGTACTTC.

This chain uses TRBV5-1 with TRBJ2-3; TRBD2 agrees at 8 bases. Germline-derived CDR1 and CDR2 are SGHRS and YFSETQ. V lost 2 bases and J lost 5; bases outside the gene matches: 4. This CDR3 spans 14 amino acids. The CDR3 sequence is CASSLSLAGDTQYF. The CDR3 DNA reads as TGCGCCAGCAGCTTAAGCCTAGCGGGAGATACGCAGTATTTT.

The CDR3 DNA is TGTGCCAGTAGTATGGGTTATCAGCCCCAGCATTTT. Translating gives CASSMGYQPQHF. The chain uses TRBV19 and TRBJ1-5; D is undetermined. Trimming took 3 bases from V and 5 from J, leaving 5 bases between them. The CDR3 is made up of 12 amino acids. CDR1 is LNHDA and CDR2 is SQIVND in the germline V gene (reference sequence).

The chain employs TRBV20-1 and TRBJ1-3; D uncertain. The V gene lost 0 bases and the J gene lost 2 bases, with 8 bases spanning the gap. The CDR3 has 14 amino acids. Germline CDR1 DFQATT, CDR2 SNEGSKA (reference sequence). The CDR3 coding sequence is TGCAGTGCTAGAGATAGCGGCACTGGAAACACCATATATTTT. It codes for CSARDSGTGNTIYF.

The chain employs TRBV20-1 and TRBJ2-1, with TRBD1 matching 9 bases. The CDR3 extends over 14 amino acids. Germline V gene sequence: CDR1 DFQATT, CDR2 SNEGSKA (reference sequence). V gave up 4 bases and J gave up 3 bases; unmatched junction bases: 4. CDR3 residues: CSATGTGNYNEQFF. CDR3 sequence (DNA): TGCAGTGCTACCGGGACAGGGAACTACAATGAGCAGTTCTTC.

This clonotype turned up a few times. This CDR3 is CASSQMTGVADGEQYF. The CDR3 DNA reads as TGTGCCAGCTCACAGATGACAGGGGTCGCTGACGGCGAGCAGTACTTC. This chain joins TRBV18 and TRBJ2-7; 8 bases line up with TRBD1. With 4 bases clipped from V and 6 bases from J, the junction kept 14 bases outside the gene matches. The CDR3 is 16 amino acids. Germline lookup yields CDR1 KGHSH and CDR2 LQKENI.

A remark on this clonotype: Possible read error: a much larger clone is one base away. The V gene is TRBV7-9, the J gene TRBJ1-1; no firm D call. Trimming removed 2 bases from V and 0 bases from J, with 4 bases in between. This CDR3 contains 13 residues. Germline V gives CDR1 SEHNR, CDR2 FQNEAQ (reference sequence). The CDR3 here is CASSLPLNTEAFF. The CDR3 region has the DNA TGTGCCAGCAGCTTACCGCTGAACACTGAAGCTTTCTTT. Full variable domain (outside the CDR3, taken from reference TRBV7-9 and TRBJ1-1): DTGVSQNPRHKITKRGQNVTFRCDPISEHNRLYWYRQTLGQGPEFLTYFQNEAQLEKSRLLSDRFSAERPKGSFSTLEIQRTEQGDSAMYLCASSLPLNTEAFFGQGTRLTVV.

The chain uses TRBV19 and TRBJ1-1, with D unclear. Germline lookup yields CDR1 LNHDA and CDR2 SQIVND (reference sequence). This CDR3 comprises 14 residues. V shed 0 bases and J shed 0 bases, with 5 bases lying between them. The CDR3 sequence is CASSIDGMNTEAFF. Here the CDR3 DNA reads TGTGCCAGTAGTATAGACGGCATGAACACTGAAGCTTTCTTT.